This TCR beta chain was observed in a study of identical twins. General study results and limits: Those out-of-frame alpha sequences shared by twins showed an excess of low generation probability. There were fewer insertions in abundant cord blood beta clonotypes, but memory repertoires showed no such pattern.

With template switching, a universal primer site was added, and the cDNA carried unique molecular identifiers. TCRdb recomputed calls from the 5' RACE reads with MiXCR, one row per CDR3 protein. The data show roughly 1,500,000 distinct CDR3 sequences, about 31% seen once. The V gene end was trimmed by 0 bases and the J gene end by 2 bases; junction bases not matched to a gene: 5. The V gene's germline CDR1 is SGHDT and CDR2 YYEEEE. This CDR3 has 16 residues. This clonotype was seen only a few times. What it binds is unknown. Sequencing was carried out using cord blood. This clonotype was obtained from a newborn girl in good health. The rearrangement joins TRBV5-6 to TRBJ2-3, with TRBD2 matching over 8 bases. CDR3 DNA: TGTGCCAGCAGCTTGGCGGGGGGGCGGACCACAGATACGCAGTATTTT. Translated: CASSLAGGRTTDTQYF.